The TCR beta chain under discussion was sequenced for a study of post-analysis software for immune sequencing data. Study observations and caveats: Compared with controls, patients showed significantly lower normalized Chao1 diversity. Samples sharing a preparation batch grouped tightly together when assessed by F measure. In patients, about five TRBV segments were more frequent than in controls, with TRBV5-6, TRBV5-1 and TRBV20-1 among them.

TCR beta cDNA libraries included unique molecular identifiers. Using its own MiXCR run on the PCR reads, TCRdb lists one record per CDR3 protein. Among roughly 700,000 distinct CDR3 sequences listed, 30% were seen once. J lost 7 bases, V lost 0 bases, and 11 bases had no gene match. The germline V gene encodes CDR1 SGHRS and CDR2 YFSETQ. CDR3 length equals 16 residues. The sample holds a few counts of this clonotype. Its antigen is undetermined. Material for sequencing was blood. The sequence was collected from a girl under 18 with multiple sclerosis. The V gene is TRBV5-1, the J gene TRBJ2-7, with 9 bases that match TRBD1. As DNA, the CDR3 is TGCGCCAGCAGCTTGGGGACAGGGGACCGATCTAATGAGCAGTACTTC. Translation gives CASSLGTGDRSNEQYF.